Listed below are T cell receptor beta chains from one sample, sequenced in a study of response to subunit inactivated influenza vaccine. In TCRdb, the RT-PCR reads were re-called with MiXCR into one record per CDR3 protein. The sample carries 500,000 or so distinct CDR3 sequences, 15% to 20% recorded once. The sample was CD4+ T cells sorted from PBMCs, taken about 23 months after vaccination. The source of these receptors is a man aged 50 to 69 who received an inactivated influenza vaccine. Each CDR3 is given with its conserved first and last residue. Each record gives: J gene, clone size, D gene, V gene, CDR3 DNA, CDR3 protein. D genes are given only for firm matches. Clone size is not always given. Where it is, it says once, few, many or a class for expanded clones.

TRBJ1-1,.,.,TRBV10-3,TGTGCCACGACTGTGAACACTGAAGCTTTCTTT,CATTVNTEAFF
TRBJ2-5,.,.,TRBV15,TGTGCCACCAGCAGGAAGACGGGCGGGACGGAGACCCAGTACTTC,CATSRKTGGTETQYF
TRBJ2-7,few,.,TRBV29-1,TGCAGCGTTGGCTCCAGGAACGAGCAGTACTTC,CSVGSRNEQYF
TRBJ1-1,many,TRBD1,TRBV20-1,TGCAGTGCTAGAGCCGACTTGACAGGGTGGTTTGGCACTGAAGCTTTCTTT,CSARADLTGWFGTEAFF
TRBJ2-7,.,TRBD1,TRBV18,TGTGCCAGCTCACCGACAGGGAACTACGAGCAGTACTTC,CASSPTGNYEQYF
TRBJ2-5,few,TRBD1,TRBV6-1,TGTGCCAGCAGCAAGACGACAGGGGGTCAAGAGACCCAGTACTTC,CASSKTTGGQETQYF
TRBJ1-5,.,TRBD1,TRBV6-2/TRBV6-3,TGTGCCAGCAGTTTCACCGGGACAGCGAGCAATCAGCCCCAGCATTTT,CASSFTGTASNQPQHF
TRBJ2-7,.,.,TRBV3-1,TGTGCCAGCAGCCAAGGGGGAGAGGGCACCTACGAGCAGTACTTC,CASSQGGEGTYEQYF
TRBJ1-5,.,TRBD1,TRBV6-1,TGTGCCAGCACCCAGGGGGACAGGGGCAATCAGCCCCAGCATTTT,CASTQGDRGNQPQHF
TRBJ2-5,many,TRBD2,TRBV15,TGTGCCACCAGGCTAGCGGGAGGAAGCGAGACCCAGTACTTC,CATRLAGGSETQYF
TRBJ2-3,.,.,TRBV5-1,TGCGCCAGCAGCTCCAGGGTTTCGGGCACAGATACGCAGTATTTT,CASSSRVSGTDTQYF
TRBJ1-4,.,.,TRBV7-9,TGTGCCAGCAGCCCAGACGGCAGTCGGACTAATGAAAAACTGTTTTTT,CASSPDGSRTNEKLFF
TRBJ2-2,few,.,TRBV7-2,TGTGCCAGCAGTCGCGACTCCTCTTTAGCCGCCAGGGAGCTGTTTTTT,CASSRDSSLAARELFF
TRBJ1-4,.,TRBD1,TRBV12-3/TRBV12-4,TGTGCCAGCAGGAATGCTGGGACAGCTGAAAAACTGTTTTTT,CASRNAGTAEKLFF
TRBJ1-5,few,TRBD1,TRBV20-1,TGCAGTGCTGTCCGGGACAGGAATCAGCCCCAGCATTTT,CSAVRDRNQPQHF
TRBJ1-4,.,.,TRBV4-3,TGCGCCAGCAGCCAAGAACGTAGGGGAAACCATGAAAAACTGTTTTTT,CASSQERRGNHEKLFF
TRBJ1-5,.,.,TRBV12-3/TRBV12-4,TGTGCCAGCAGTTTCACTGGGGGTGGTCAGCCCCAGCATTTT,CASSFTGGGQPQHF
TRBJ2-7,.,TRBD1,TRBV5-1,TGCGCCAGCAGCACCTTGACAGGGACAAGCTCCTACGAGCAGTACTTC,CASSTLTGTSSYEQYF
TRBJ1-1,.,.,TRBV15,TGTGCCACCAGCAGGATATCCCGCACTGAAGCTTTCTTT,CATSRISRTEAFF
TRBJ1-5,.,.,TRBV20-1,TGCAGTGCTAGAGACAACGGCCCGGGGCATCAGCCCCAGCATTTT,CSARDNGPGHQPQHF
TRBJ2-1,.,TRBD2,TRBV20-1,TGCAGTGCTAGATGGGAGGGCTCCTACAATGAGCAGTTCTTC,CSARWEGSYNEQFF
TRBJ1-5,.,TRBD1,TRBV27,TGTGCCACCCGCAACACAGGGGGAGATCAGCCCCAGCATTTT,CATRNTGGDQPQHF